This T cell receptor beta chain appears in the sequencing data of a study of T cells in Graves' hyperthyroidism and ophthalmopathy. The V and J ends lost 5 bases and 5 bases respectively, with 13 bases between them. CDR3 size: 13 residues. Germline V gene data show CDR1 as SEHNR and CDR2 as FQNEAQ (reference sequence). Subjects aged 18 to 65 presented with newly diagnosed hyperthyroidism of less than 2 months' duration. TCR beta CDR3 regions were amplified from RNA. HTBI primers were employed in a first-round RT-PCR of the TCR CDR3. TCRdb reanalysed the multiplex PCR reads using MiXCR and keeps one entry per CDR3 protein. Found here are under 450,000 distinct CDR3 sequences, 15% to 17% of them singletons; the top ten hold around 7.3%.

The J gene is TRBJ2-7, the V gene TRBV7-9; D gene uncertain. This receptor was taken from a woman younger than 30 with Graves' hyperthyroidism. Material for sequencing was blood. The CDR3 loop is CASSPPLYHEQYF. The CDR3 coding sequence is TGTGCCAGCAGCCCCCCTCTGTACCACGAGCAGTACTTC.